The TCR beta chain under discussion was sequenced for a study of spatial heterogeneity in lung cancer (dated by TCRdb to the late 2010s). About the investigation overall: More beta-chain than alpha-chain transcripts were consistently detected, likely reflecting higher beta-chain transcript abundance. TCR alpha and beta repertoires were quantitatively compared across multiple tumor regions, matched nontumor lung and blood in non-small cell lung cancer. In the raw uncorrected reads, each unique combination of TCR and UMI appeared more than ten times on average. The study linked features of the TCR repertoire to counts of nonsynonymous mutations, which were determined by whole-exome sequencing of tumor tissue. Both alpha and beta chains were TCR-sequenced in 220 or so tumor regions, around 64 matched nontumor lung samples and more than 50 PBMC samples obtained at surgery.

The junction shows trimming of 3 bases on V and 3 bases on J, plus 12 bases between the germline ends. The CDR3 spans 14 residues, from the cysteine through the phenylalanine. Only the CDR3 part of the read is kept: 42 bases, read in frame from the first base. Library prep was done by 5' RACE. Sequencing relied on a NextSeq 500. In the TCR library protocol, a unique molecular identifier was attached to each TCR cDNA molecule so that PCR and sequencing errors could be corrected. As for how the authors treated the data: TCR identification, UMI-based error correction and CDR3 extraction were all carried out with Decombinator tools. TCRs above a frequency of 2 per 1,000, corresponding to the top 1% of the tumor frequency distribution, were defined as expanded. Renyi diversity was calculated using the R vegan package after each repertoire was subsampled 100 times to 5,000 TCRs. To build CDR3 similarity networks, amino acid triplet string-kernel similarity was used, and CDR3s were connected when their pairwise similarity was above 0.82. TCRdb trimmed public reads at Q25 via fastp, called clones via MiXCR and kept in-frame beta chains. Every entry covers one CDR3 protein and lists the most common genes and DNA from its rows. The V and J calls here are based on TCRdb, not the publication. Within this sample are some 83,000 distinct CDR3 sequences, with about a fifth of them counted one time only. Of the sample, roughly 5.6% falls within the top ten clones.

This clonotype was detected a few times. Its target antigen remains unknown. Per-base quality was not reported, and no clone a single base away is much larger than it. What the authors observed across the whole study: Additional single-cell paired TCR alpha and beta sequencing was considered necessary to confirm, at a functional level, the hypothesis that regional TCRs recognize regional mutations. Ubiquitous expanded tumor TCRs were detected in blood more often at tumor resection than at routine follow-up.

Sample time point, as interpreted from the label and publication: sample taken at primary tumor resection. Whole RNA extracted from tumor and nontumor lung tissue, or from cryopreserved PBMC samples, was used for TCR sequencing without cell sorting. Donors were around 69 patients with early-stage, untreated non-small cell lung cancer from the lung TRACERx cohort. Only patients with enough RNA available from two or more tumor regions were chosen for TCR sequencing. The sequence is built from TRBV12-3 or TRBV12-4 and TRBJ2-7, with a tentative D call of TRBD1 or TRBD2, each matching 5 bases. The receptor comes from a male donor with early-stage non-small cell lung cancer. This specimen consisted of PBMCs, obtained at surgery. The CDR3 loop reads CASSFGDARYEQYF. The nucleotides read TGTGCCAGCAGTTTCGGGGACGCCCGCTACGAGCAGTACTTC.